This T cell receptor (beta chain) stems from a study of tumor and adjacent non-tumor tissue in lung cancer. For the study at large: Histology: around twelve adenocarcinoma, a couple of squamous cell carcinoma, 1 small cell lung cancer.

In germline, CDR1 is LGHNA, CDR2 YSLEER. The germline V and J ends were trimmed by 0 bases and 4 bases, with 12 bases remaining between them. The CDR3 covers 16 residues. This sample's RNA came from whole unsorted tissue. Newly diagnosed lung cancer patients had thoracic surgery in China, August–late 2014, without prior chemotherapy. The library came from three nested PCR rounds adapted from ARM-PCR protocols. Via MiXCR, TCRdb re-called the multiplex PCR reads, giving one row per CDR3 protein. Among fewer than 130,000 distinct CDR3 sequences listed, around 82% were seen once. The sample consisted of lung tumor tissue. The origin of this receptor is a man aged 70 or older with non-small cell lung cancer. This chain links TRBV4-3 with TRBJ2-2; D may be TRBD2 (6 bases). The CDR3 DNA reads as TGCGCCAGCAGCCAAGAATGGTGCGGGGTCACCGGGGAGCTGTTTTTT. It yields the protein CASSQEWCGVTGELFF.